The 25 T cell receptor beta chains given below trace back to one sample, sequenced in a study of T cell repertoires in cytomegalovirus infection. No cognate antigen is known for these TCRs. MiXCR, run by TCRdb on the reads, gives a single entry per CDR3 protein. Of 450,000 to 550,000 distinct CDR3 sequences in the sample, under 45% are singletons; the top ten hold about 39%. This material consisted of cultured PBMCs, taken from culture after CMV antigen stimulation. The receptors here all came from a human donor in good health (CMV status not recorded). Some clones in this sample may be carry-over from other donors' samples.

This clonotype was detected a few times. The rearrangement joins TRBV7-2 to TRBJ2-7, with TRBD2 as a possible D gene (5 bases). Trimming removed 2 bases from V and 3 bases from J, with 14 bases in between. The CDR3 length is 15 residues. Germline values: CDR1 SGHTA, CDR2 FQGNSA. This CDR3 reads CASSLSSLSLYEQYF. The CDR3 nucleotides read TGTGCCAGCAGCTTATCTAGCCTTAGCCTCTACGAGCAGTACTTC.

This chain joins TRBV7-9 and TRBJ2-5; 10 bases line up with TRBD2. Per germline, CDR1 SEHNR and CDR2 FQNEAQ (reference sequence). With 5 bases clipped from V and 0 bases from J, the junction kept 6 bases outside the gene matches. The CDR3 loop spans 16 amino acids. The CDR3 spells CASSQQRGGYQETQYF. The CDR3 region has the DNA TGTGCCAGCAGCCAGCAGCGGGGGGGGTACCAAGAGACCCAGTACTTC.

CDR3 DNA: TGTGCCAGCAGCTTAGAGGGGCGCGGGGGGGAGACCCAGTACTTC. The encoded protein is CASSLEGRGGETQYF. The rearrangement links TRBV11-2 to TRBJ2-5; TRBD2 matches at 8 bases. Germline CDR1 and CDR2: SGHAT and FQNNGV. The CDR3 extends over 15 amino acids. V was clipped by 0 bases and J by 5 bases; unmatched bases: 5.

The rearrangement uses TRBV7-9 and TRBJ2-7, with 7 bases that match TRBD1. Trimming cost V 7 bases and J 4 bases; bases outside gene matches: 10. Germline V lookup: CDR1 SEHNR, CDR2 FQNEAQ (reference sequence). The CDR3 is made up of 14 amino acids. The CDR3 protein is CASNPAGTDYEQYF. CDR3 DNA sequence: TGTGCCAGCAATCCGGCAGGGACAGATTACGAGCAGTACTTC. The full variable domain, completed using reference TRBV7-9 and TRBJ2-7, is DTGVSQNPRHKITKRGQNVTFRCDPISEHNRLYWYRQTLGQGPEFLTYFQNEAQLEKSRLLSDRFSAERPKGSFSTLEIQRTEQGDSAMYLCASNPAGTDYEQYFGPGTRLTVT.

This clonotype was seen more than once but under ten times. V is TRBV4-3 and J is TRBJ2-1, with 11 bases lining up with TRBD2. This CDR3 has 14 residues. V trimming: 7 bases; J trimming: 7 bases; junction bases outside the gene matches: 6. Per germline, CDR1 LGHNA and CDR2 YSLEER. CDR3 amino acids: CASTIAGGRNEQFF. CDR3 bases: TGCGCCAGCACCATAGCGGGAGGGAGGAATGAGCAGTTCTTC.

The J gene is TRBJ2-3, the V gene TRBV6-2 or TRBV6-3, with D tentatively TRBD1 or TRBD2 (6 bases each). The germline V gene encodes CDR1 MNHEY and CDR2 SVGEGT. Deletions cut 6 bases from V and 1 base from J, with 8 bases between. The CDR3 has 13 amino acids. The CDR3 DNA reads as TGTGCCAGCAGGGAGGGGGGCACAGATACGCAGTATTTT. Translated: CASREGGTDTQYF.

In this sample, this clonotype turned up a few times. The chain is built from TRBV5-1 and TRBJ2-1, with 7 bases matching TRBD1. Losses at the gene ends were 1 base for V and 7 bases for J; bases not matched to a gene: 5. Germline V gene sequence: CDR1 SGHRS, CDR2 YFSETQ. This CDR3 is 14 amino acids long. CDR3 coding DNA: TGCGCCAGCAGCTTGAACAGGGGTTGGAATGAGCAGTTCTTC. This encodes CASSLNRGWNEQFF.

Only a few counts were recorded for this clonotype. The V and J genes are TRBV7-2 and TRBJ2-5; TRBD2 aligns across 16 bases. The CDR3 loop spans 19 amino acids. After removal of 5 bases from V and 7 bases from J, the junction contained 16 bases not matched to a gene. Per the germline V gene, CDR1 is SGHTA and CDR2 is FQGNSA. CDR3 loop: CASSTSGTSGRAAGGTQYF. The CDR3 DNA reads as TGTGCCAGCAGCACATCGGGGACTAGCGGGAGGGCCGCAGGGGGGACCCAGTACTTC.

V gene TRBV7-2 combines with J gene TRBJ2-5; 13 bases map to TRBD2. Germline V lookup: CDR1 SGHTA, CDR2 FQGNSA. V lost 3 bases and J lost 4; bases outside the gene matches: 2. The CDR3 loop spans 15 amino acids. As DNA, the CDR3 is TGTGCCAGCAGCTTGACTAGCGGGAGGTTAGAGACCCAGTACTTC. It translates to CASSLTSGRLETQYF.

The chain links TRBV6-1 to TRBJ1-1; TRBD1 aligns across 7 bases. J gave up 7 bases and V 3 bases, and 11 bases lay outside the gene matches. The CDR3 extends over 15 amino acids. In germline, CDR1 is MNHNS, CDR2 SASEGT. CDR3 sequence reads: CASSEARGGSVEAFF. In DNA form, the CDR3 reads TGTGCCAGCAGTGAGGCCAGGGGGGGCTCGGTTGAAGCTTTCTTT.

This clonotype occurred a few times. The genes are TRBV12-3 or TRBV12-4 and TRBJ1-1; TRBD1 agrees at 9 bases. The CDR3 runs to 15 residues. Trimming cost V 5 bases and J 1 base; bases outside gene matches: 5. The CDR3 region is CASSPPGQGNTEAFF. The CDR3 DNA reads TGTGCCAGCAGTCCGCCGGGACAGGGGAACACTGAAGCTTTCTTT.

The genes are TRBV6-5 and TRBJ1-5; the D gene is possibly TRBD1 (6 bases). The CDR3 sequence is 13 residues long. The germline V and J ends were trimmed by 7 bases and 5 bases, with 12 bases remaining between them. Per the germline V gene, CDR1 is MNHEY and CDR2 is SVGAGI. CDR3 loop: CASKRDTYQPQHF. CDR3 sequence (DNA): TGTGCCAGCAAGAGGGACACCTATCAGCCCCAGCATTTT.

The sample holds a few counts of this clonotype. V and J are TRBV7-8 and TRBJ1-2, with a tentative D call TRBD1 (6 bases). The V end lost 2 bases, the J end lost 8 bases, and 24 bases lay between the germline ends. The CDR3 is made up of 17 amino acids. In germline, CDR1 is SGHVS, CDR2 FQNEAQ. For the CDR3, the DNA is TGTGCCAGCAGCTTAAGCCCCAATGACAGGCAGTCGGGGGGCTACACCTTC. This codes for CASSLSPNDRQSGGYTF.

This chain links TRBV7-2 with TRBJ1-5; D is unresolved. V dropped 1 base and J dropped 0 bases, with 7 bases sitting between them. There are 15 residues in the CDR3. CDR1 and CDR2 (germline): SGHTA, FQGNSA. The CDR3 nucleotides read TGTGCCAGCAGCTTAGTGGGATATAGCAATCAGCCCCAGCATTTT. It yields the protein CASSLVGYSNQPQHF.

This clonotype was counted only a few times. The CDR3: CASSLVVASTDTQYF. The CDR3 DNA follows: TGTGCCAGCAGCTTAGTTGTCGCCAGCACAGATACGCAGTATTTT. The chain combines TRBV7-2 with TRBJ2-3; D gene uncertain. Trimming pared 1 base from V and 0 bases from J, leaving 8 bases between. The CDR3 runs to 15 residues. Germline V lookup: CDR1 SGHTA, CDR2 FQGNSA.

This clonotype was detected ten times or more. The CDR3 loop reads CASSFNTGYEEKLFF. As DNA, the CDR3 is TGTGCCAGCAGCTTTAATACAGGGTATGAGGAAAAACTGTTTTTT. This chain uses TRBV7-2 with TRBJ1-4; D is perhaps TRBD1 (6 bases). CDR3 length equals 15 residues. Trimming removed 3 bases from V and 8 bases from J, with 16 bases in between. The germline CDR1 and CDR2 sequences are SGHTA and FQGNSA.

V and J are TRBV7-4 and TRBJ2-1; D unresolved. Germline loops: CDR1 SGHVT, CDR2 SQSDAQ. The CDR3 has 13 residues. V was shortened by 7 bases and J by 6 bases, with 13 bases between the two germline ends. This chain's CDR3 is CASISTSFNEQFF. DNA for the CDR3: TGTGCCAGCATCTCGACCAGCTTCAATGAGCAGTTCTTC.

This chain connects TRBV12-3 or TRBV12-4 to TRBJ1-4, with D perhaps matching TRBD1 (6 bases). V lost 5 bases to trimming and J lost 8 bases, with 21 bases between them. CDR3 length: 16 amino acids. The CDR3 DNA reads as TGTGCCAGCAGTCCGGGACAATCTCTCGGTTGGGAAAAACTGTTTTTT. Protein sequence: CASSPGQSLGWEKLFF.

This chain connects TRBV19 to TRBJ2-1; 9 bases align to TRBD2. The junction had 8 bases not matched to a gene; V was cut back by 7 bases and J by 4 bases. CDR3 length: 15 residues. CDR1 and CDR2 from the germline V gene are LNHDA and SQIVND (reference sequence). This CDR3 is CASKEPGLAYNEQFF. The CDR3 region has the DNA TGTGCCAGTAAAGAACCGGGACTAGCTTACAATGAGCAGTTCTTC. Full variable domain (rest looked up from reference TRBV19 and TRBJ2-1): DGGITQSPKYLFRKEGQNVTLSCEQNLNHDAMYWYRQDPGQGLRLIYYSQIVNDFQKGDIAEGYSVSREKKESFPLTVTSAQKNPTAFYLCASKEPGLAYNEQFFGPGTRLTVL.

This chain joins TRBV29-1 and TRBJ2-3, with D possibly matching TRBD1 (6 bases). Germline CDR1 and CDR2: SQVTM and ANQGSEA. CDR3 size: 15 residues. Between the trimmed V and J ends, which lost 1 base and 2 bases, there was a span of 13 bases. The CDR3, as DNA: TGCAGCGTTGAAGGCCGACAGGACCTCACAGATACGCAGTATTTT. Translated: CSVEGRQDLTDTQYF.

This chain uses TRBV4-3 with TRBJ2-3, with 8 bases matching TRBD2. J gave up 0 bases and V 2 bases, and 4 bases lay outside the gene matches. Germline values: CDR1 LGHNA, CDR2 YSLEER. The CDR3 sequence is 16 residues long. CDR3 residues: CASSQSGTRSTDTQYF. The CDR3 DNA is TGCGCCAGCAGCCAATCCGGGACTAGGAGCACAGATACGCAGTATTTT.

This clonotype was recorded a few times. The chain couples TRBV5-4 to TRBJ2-1; D is unresolved. Germline-derived CDR1 and CDR2 are SGHNT and YYREEE (reference sequence). The CDR3 contains 14 residues. Trimming cost V 4 bases and J 4 bases, with 12 bases left between them. CDR3 residues: CASSPLGNYNEQFF. The CDR3 DNA follows: TGTGCCAGCAGCCCCCTTGGAAATTACAATGAGCAGTTCTTC.

J is TRBJ1-5 and V is TRBV12-3 or TRBV12-4; 7 nucleotides agree with TRBD1. The CDR3 is 15 residues long. Losses at the gene ends were 0 bases for V and 4 bases for J; bases not matched to a gene: 3. CDR3 in amino acids: CASSLAGQANQPQHF. In DNA, the CDR3 is TGTGCCAGCAGTTTAGCCGGACAGGCAAATCAGCCCCAGCATTTT.

The chain employs TRBV6-5 and TRBJ2-5; no clear D gene. The V end lost 5 bases, the J end lost 2 bases, and 12 bases lay between the germline ends. Germline V gene lookup returns CDR1 MNHEY and CDR2 SVGAGI. The CDR3 loop spans 14 amino acids. CDR3 bases: TGTGCCAGCAGTAACCGGGCCCCACAAGAGACCCAGTACTTC. It encodes CASSNRAPQETQYF.

This clonotype was seen only a few times. The rearrangement links TRBV19 to TRBJ1-5; the match to TRBD1 covers 9 bases. Germline V lookup: CDR1 LNHDA, CDR2 SQIVND (reference sequence). CDR3 length: 14 residues. V gave up 8 bases and J gave up 6 bases; unmatched junction bases: 8. CDR3 amino acids: CASALQGAGQPQHF. CDR3 sequence (DNA): TGTGCCAGTGCACTACAGGGGGCTGGTCAGCCCCAGCATTTT.